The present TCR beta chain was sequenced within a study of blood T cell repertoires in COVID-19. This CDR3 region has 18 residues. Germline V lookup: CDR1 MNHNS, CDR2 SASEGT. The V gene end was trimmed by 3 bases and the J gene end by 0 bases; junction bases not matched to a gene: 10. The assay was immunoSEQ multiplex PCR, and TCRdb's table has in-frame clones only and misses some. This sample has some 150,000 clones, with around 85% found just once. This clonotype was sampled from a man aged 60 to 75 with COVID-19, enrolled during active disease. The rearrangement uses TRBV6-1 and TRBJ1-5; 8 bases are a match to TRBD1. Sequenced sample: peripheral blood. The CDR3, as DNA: TGTGCCAGCAGTGACCCTTTGAAGGGACAGGTTAGCAATCAGCCCCAGCATTTT. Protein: CASSDPLKGQVSNQPQHF.